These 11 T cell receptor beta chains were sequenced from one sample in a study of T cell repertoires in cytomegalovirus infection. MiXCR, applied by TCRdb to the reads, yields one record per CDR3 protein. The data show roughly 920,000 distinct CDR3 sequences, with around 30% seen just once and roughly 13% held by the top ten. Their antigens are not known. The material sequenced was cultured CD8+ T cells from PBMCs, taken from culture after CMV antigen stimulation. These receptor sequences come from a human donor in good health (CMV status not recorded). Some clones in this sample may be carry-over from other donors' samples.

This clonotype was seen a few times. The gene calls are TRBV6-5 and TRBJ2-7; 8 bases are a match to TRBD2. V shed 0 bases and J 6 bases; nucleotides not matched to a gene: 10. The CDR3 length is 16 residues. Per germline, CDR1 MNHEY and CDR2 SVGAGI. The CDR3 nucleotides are TGTGCCAGCAGTTACTCTCCGGGACTAGTTTTTTCCGAGCAGTACGTC. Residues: CASSYSPGLVFSEQYV.

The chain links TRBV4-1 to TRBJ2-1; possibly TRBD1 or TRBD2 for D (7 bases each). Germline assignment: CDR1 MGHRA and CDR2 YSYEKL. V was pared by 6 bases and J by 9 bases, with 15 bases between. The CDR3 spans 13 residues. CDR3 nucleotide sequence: TGCGCCAGCAGGACAGGGAGGGTGGGTGAGCAGTTCTTC. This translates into CASRTGRVGEQFF.

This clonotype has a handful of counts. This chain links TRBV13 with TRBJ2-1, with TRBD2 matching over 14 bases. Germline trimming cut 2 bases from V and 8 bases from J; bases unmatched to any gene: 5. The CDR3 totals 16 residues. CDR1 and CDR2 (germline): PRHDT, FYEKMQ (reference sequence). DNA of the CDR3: TGTGCCAGCAGCTTACCGACTAGCGGGGGGGCTTATGAGCAGTTCTTC. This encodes CASSLPTSGGAYEQFF.

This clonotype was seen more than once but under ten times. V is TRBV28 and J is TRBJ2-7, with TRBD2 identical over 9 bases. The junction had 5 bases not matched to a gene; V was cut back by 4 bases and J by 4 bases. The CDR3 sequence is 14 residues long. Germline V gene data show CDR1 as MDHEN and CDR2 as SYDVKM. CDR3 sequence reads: CASSSRTSAYEQYV. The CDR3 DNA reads TGTGCCAGCAGTTCTCGGACTAGCGCGTACGAGCAGTACGTC.

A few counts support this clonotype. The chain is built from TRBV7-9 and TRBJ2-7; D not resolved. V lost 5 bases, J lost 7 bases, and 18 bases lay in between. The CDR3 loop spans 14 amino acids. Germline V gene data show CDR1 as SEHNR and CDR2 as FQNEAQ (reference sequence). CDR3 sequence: CASSLEIGLWEQYV. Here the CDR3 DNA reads TGTGCCAGCAGCCTAGAAATTGGGTTATGGGAGCAGTACGTC.

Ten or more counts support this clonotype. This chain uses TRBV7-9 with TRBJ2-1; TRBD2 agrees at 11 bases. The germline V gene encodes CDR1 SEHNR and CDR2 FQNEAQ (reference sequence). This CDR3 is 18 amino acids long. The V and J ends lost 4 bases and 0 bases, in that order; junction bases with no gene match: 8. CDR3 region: CASSSRTSGFSSYNEQFF. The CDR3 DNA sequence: TGTGCCAGCAGCTCCCGGACTAGCGGGTTTAGCTCCTACAATGAGCAGTTCTTC. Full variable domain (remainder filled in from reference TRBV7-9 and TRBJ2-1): DTGVSQNPRHKITKRGQNVTFRCDPISEHNRLYWYRQTLGQGPEFLTYFQNEAQLEKSRLLSDRFSAERPKGSFSTLEIQRTEQGDSAMYLCASSSRTSGFSSYNEQFFGPGTRLTVL.

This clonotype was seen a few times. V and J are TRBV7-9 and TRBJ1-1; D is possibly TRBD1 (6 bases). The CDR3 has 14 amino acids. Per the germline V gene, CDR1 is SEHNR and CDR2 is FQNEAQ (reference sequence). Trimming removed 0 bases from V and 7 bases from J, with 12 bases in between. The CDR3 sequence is CASSLARGRSEAFF. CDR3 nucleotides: TGTGCCAGCAGCTTAGCCAGGGGTCGTAGTGAAGCTTTCTTT.

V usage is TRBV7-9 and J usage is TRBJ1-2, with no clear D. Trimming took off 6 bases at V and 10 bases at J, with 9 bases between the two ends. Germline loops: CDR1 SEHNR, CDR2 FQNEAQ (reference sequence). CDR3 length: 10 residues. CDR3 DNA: TGTGCCAGCAGTTACCAAGACTACACCTTC. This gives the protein CASSYQDYTF. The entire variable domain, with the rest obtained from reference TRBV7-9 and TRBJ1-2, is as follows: DTGVSQNPRHKITKRGQNVTFRCDPISEHNRLYWYRQTLGQGPEFLTYFQNEAQLEKSRLLSDRFSAERPKGSFSTLEIQRTEQGDSAMYLCASSYQDYTFGSGTRLTVV.

This CDR3 is CSASGAGSGKNTEAFF. DNA for the CDR3: TGCAGTGCTAGTGGGGCGGGGTCAGGGAAGAACACTGAAGCTTTCTTT. The chain has TRBV20-1 and TRBJ1-1, with a tentative D call TRBD1 (5 bases). Trimming shortened V by 3 bases and J by 1 base, and 18 bases separated the two germline ends. The CDR3 has 16 residues. Germline V gene lookup returns CDR1 DFQATT and CDR2 SNEGSKA (reference sequence).

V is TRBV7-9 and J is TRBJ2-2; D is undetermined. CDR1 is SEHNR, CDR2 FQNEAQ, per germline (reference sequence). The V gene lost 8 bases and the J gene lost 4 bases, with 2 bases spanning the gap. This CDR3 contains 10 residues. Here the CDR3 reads CASRTGELFF. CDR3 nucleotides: TGTGCCAGCCGCACCGGGGAGCTGTTTTTT.

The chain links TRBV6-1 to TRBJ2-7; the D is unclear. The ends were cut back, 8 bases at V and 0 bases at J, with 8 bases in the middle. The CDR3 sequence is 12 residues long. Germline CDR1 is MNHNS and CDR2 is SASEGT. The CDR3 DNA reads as TGTGCCAGCCTCAGCGCCTCCTACGAGCAGTACTTC. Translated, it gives CASLSASYEQYF.